The T cell receptor beta chain under discussion was sequenced for a study of graft-versus-host responses after intestinal transplantation (dated by TCRdb to the early 2020s). For context, the study as a whole: Multivisceral, liver-intestinal, or isolated intestinal transplants were received by the recipients. Every recipient was given anti-thymocyte globulin induction, followed by 3 to 4 years of maintenance tacrolimus and steroids. After intestinal transplantation, graft-versus-host and host-versus-graft alloreactive T cell clones in the graft, circulation and bone marrow were tracked using bulk TCR-beta CDR3 sequencing. Donor T cell macrochimerism was defined as a peak of at least 4% donor T cells among recipient peripheral blood mononuclear cells. Rather than going through the commercial service, samples from three later patients were sequenced in-house on an Illumina MiSeq and processed with MiXCR. Alloreactive clones were identified by sequencing pre-transplant mixed lymphocyte reaction products and comparing these products with unstimulated pre-transplant donor and recipient T cells. The cohort enrolled about two dozen intestinal transplant recipients, one of whom was a retransplant, and 3 patients without pretransplant specimens were excluded.

The time point label corresponds to: cells obtained before transplantation from donor or recipient. Mixed lymphocyte reactions plated around 200,000 CFSE-labeled pre-transplant responders with around 200,000 irradiated violet-dye-labeled stimulators and were cultured for roughly 6 days. Proliferating CD3+CD4+CFSE-low and CD3+CD8+CFSE-low responder cells were FACS-sorted on a BD Influx sorter after the mixed lymphocyte reaction. This clone appeared a few times. Base-call qualities are not available, and no considerably larger clone is one nucleotide away. Other DNA sequences in this sample translate to the same CDR3. The CDR3 starts with the cysteine, ends with the phenylalanine, and has 15 residues. Only the CDR3 region is kept as DNA, spanning 45 bases read in frame from base 1. Trimming at the junction amounts to 0 bases on V and 5 bases on J, and the germline ends lie 11 bases apart. CDR1 and CDR2 were assigned from the germline V gene as SGDLS and YYNGEE.

Library preparation was by the immunoSEQ multiplex PCR assay. For most patients, genomic DNA was isolated with the Qiagen DNeasy Blood and Tissue Kit and shipped frozen to Adaptive Biotechnologies for TCR sequencing. Adaptive Biotechnologies carried out high-throughput TCR-beta CDR3 sequencing of genomic DNA for most patients. As for the original processing: Adaptive's ImmunoSEQ software supplied the TCR sequencing data for about 18 patients, while MiXCR and VDJtools were used to process three other patients. To correct CD4 versus CD8 sorting errors, any sequence found in both subsets at a frequency ratio below 5:1 was removed. CDR3 nucleotide sequences shared between donor and recipient were removed because the origin of such sequences could not be assigned. To count as alloreactive, a clone needed at least 2-fold expansion over unstimulated cells and a minimum CFSE-low frequency of 0.002% (template counts) or 0.001% (read counts). Mappable clones were those detected in sequenced pre-transplant spleen, lymph node, or MLR CFSE-low populations of the donor or recipient. Cumulative frequency of alloreactive clones was calculated as a percentage of all sequences weighted by copy number. This immuneACCESS table, as held by TCRdb, lists in-frame sequences with V and J called but not all clones. Of the missing ones, under half trace to an unresolved V gene in checked studies; the others have no known cause. V, J and clone size were drawn from that table, and D and trimming were deduced from the DNA. The sample table holds 15,000 or so clones, of which 25% to 40% were seen once. The ten largest clones represent 3% to 4% of the sample.

Beyond this particular receptor, the publication reports: High GvH to HvG T cell clonal ratios were observed in the allografts of patients with donor T cell macrochimerism. The relatively low number and heterogeneity of intestinal transplant patients limited the conclusions. Peak levels of circulating GvH clones were associated with declines in HvG clones early after transplant. GvH clones were detected in recipient bone marrow, and some of these GvH clones were observed earlier in ileal mucosa or blood, consistent with an intestinal mucosal origin.

This chain is built from TRBV9 and TRBJ2-2; a tentative D match to TRBD2 spans 5 bases. The clonotype originates from a human patient who received an intestinal transplant. The source material was alloreactive CD4+ T cells from a mixed lymphocyte reaction culture, sampled before intestinal transplant. The meaning of the sample's cell subset or site label: CFSE-low proliferating T cells sorted from roughly 6-day pre-transplant mixed lymphocyte reaction (GvH or HvG direction). In nucleotide form, the sequence is TGTGCCAGCAGCGTAGGGGTGGGCGGGACCGGGGAGCTGTTTTTT. Its translation is CASSVGVGGTGELFF.